This T cell receptor (beta chain) comes out of a study of shared clonotypes between healthy human individuals. Assay execution proceeded at the deep level. Per the study methods: Sequence data from immunoSEQ were junction-only and lacked quality scores; consequently, filtering differed. Sequenced by immunoSEQ multiplex PCR; TCRdb stores in-frame clones only, minus some. V, J and clone size are those of that table, while D and trimming were read from the DNA. This table has approximately 460,000 clones, roughly three quarters appearing once. Sequencing was carried out using PBMCs. This sequence originates from a woman aged 40 to 50 in good health. Some clones in this sample may be carry-over from other donors' samples.

In DNA, the CDR3 is TGTGCCAGCAGCATAGTGGGGGATCACCAAGAGACCCAGTACTTC. As protein: CASSIVGDHQETQYF. This chain uses TRBV11-2 with TRBJ2-5; possibly TRBD1 or TRBD2 for D (5 bases each). The CDR3 totals 15 residues. Per the germline V gene, CDR1 is SGHAT and CDR2 is FQNNGV. V lost 5 bases and J lost 0, with 13 bases in between.